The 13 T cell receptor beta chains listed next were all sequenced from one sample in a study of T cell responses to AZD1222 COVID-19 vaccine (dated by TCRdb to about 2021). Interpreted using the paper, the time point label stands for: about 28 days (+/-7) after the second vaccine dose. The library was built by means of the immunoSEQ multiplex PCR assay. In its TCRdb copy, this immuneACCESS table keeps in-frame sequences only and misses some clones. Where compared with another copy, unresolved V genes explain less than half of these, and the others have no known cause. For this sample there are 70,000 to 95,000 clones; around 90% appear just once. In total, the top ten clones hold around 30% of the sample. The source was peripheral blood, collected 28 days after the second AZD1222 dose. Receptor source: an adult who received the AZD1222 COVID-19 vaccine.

The DNA of the CDR3 is TGTGCCAGCAGCCAAGGGGGAGGGCAGGGGCATGGCTACACCTTC. Protein product: CASSQGGGQGHGYTF. The chain couples TRBV3-1 (or the pseudogene TRBV3-2) to TRBJ1-2; weak D call: TRBD1 (6 bases). The length of the CDR3 is 15 residues. CDR1 and CDR2 from the germline V gene are LGHDT and YNNKEL (reference sequence). V lost 1 base and J 6 bases, leaving 15 bases between the germline ends.

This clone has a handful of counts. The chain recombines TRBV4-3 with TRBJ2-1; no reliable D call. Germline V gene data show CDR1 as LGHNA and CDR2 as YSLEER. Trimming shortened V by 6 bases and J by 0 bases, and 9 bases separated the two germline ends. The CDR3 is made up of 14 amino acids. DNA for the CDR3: TGCGCCAGCAGTTCCGACGGCTCCTACAATGAGCAGTTCTTC. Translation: CASSSDGSYNEQFF.

This chain's CDR3 is CASSERQGPNEKLFF. Written as DNA, the CDR3 is TGTGCCAGCAGTGAACGACAGGGTCCTAATGAAAAACTGTTTTTT. This chain links TRBV6-1 with TRBJ1-4; 7 positions match TRBD1. The trim removed 2 bases at V and 3 bases at J, leaving 3 bases unmatched. The CDR3 loop spans 15 amino acids. Germline lookup yields CDR1 MNHNS and CDR2 SASEGT.

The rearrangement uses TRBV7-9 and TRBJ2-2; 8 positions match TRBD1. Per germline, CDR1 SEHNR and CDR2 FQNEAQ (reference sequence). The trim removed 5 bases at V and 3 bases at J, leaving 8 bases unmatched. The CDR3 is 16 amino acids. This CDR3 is CASSRGTGPHTGELFF. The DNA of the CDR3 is TGTGCCAGCAGCCGCGGGACAGGACCGCACACCGGGGAGCTGTTTTTT.

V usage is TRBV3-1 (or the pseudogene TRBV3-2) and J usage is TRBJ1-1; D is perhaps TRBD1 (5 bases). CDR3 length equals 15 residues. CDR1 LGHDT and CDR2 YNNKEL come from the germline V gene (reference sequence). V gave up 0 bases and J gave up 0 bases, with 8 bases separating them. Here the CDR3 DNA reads TGTGCCAGCAGCCAAGATTGGGGGATGAACACTGAAGCTTTCTTT. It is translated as CASSQDWGMNTEAFF.

CDR3 bases: TGTGCCAGCAGTACTTCCGGGACAGGAGCGTCCTACGAGCAGTACTTC. This codes for CASSTSGTGASYEQYF. The chain links TRBV28 to TRBJ2-7, with TRBD1 matching 8 bases. The CDR3 has 16 residues. Germline V CDR1 and CDR2: MDHEN, SYDVKM. The trim removed 5 bases at V and 1 base at J, leaving 10 bases unmatched.

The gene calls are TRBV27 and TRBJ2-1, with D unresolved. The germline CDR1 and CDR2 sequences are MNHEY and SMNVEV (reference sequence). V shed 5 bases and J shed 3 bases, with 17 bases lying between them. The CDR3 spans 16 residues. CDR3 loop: CASSQLGSPIYNEQFF. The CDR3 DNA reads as TGTGCCAGCAGTCAGCTGGGAAGTCCCATCTACAATGAGCAGTTCTTC.

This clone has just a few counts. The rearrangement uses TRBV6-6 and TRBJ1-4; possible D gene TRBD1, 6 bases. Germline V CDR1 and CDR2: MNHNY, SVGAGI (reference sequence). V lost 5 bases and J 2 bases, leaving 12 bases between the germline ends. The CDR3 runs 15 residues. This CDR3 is CASSEQGGTNEKLFF. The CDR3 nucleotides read TGTGCCAGCAGTGAGCAAGGGGGGACTAATGAAAAACTGTTTTTT.

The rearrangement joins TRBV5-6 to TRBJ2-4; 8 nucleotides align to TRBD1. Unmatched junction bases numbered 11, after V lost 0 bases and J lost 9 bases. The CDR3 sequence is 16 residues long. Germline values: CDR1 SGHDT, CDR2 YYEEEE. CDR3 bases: TGTGCCAGCAGCTTGGGCGGCTTTCCAGGGGGCGGCATTCAGTACTTC. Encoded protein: CASSLGGFPGGGIQYF.

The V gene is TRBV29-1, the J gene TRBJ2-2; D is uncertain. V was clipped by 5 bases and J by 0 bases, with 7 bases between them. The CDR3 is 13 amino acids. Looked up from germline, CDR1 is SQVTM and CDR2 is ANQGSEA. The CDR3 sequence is CSVLRSNTGELFF. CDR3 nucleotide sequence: TGCAGCGTTCTCAGGTCGAACACCGGGGAGCTGTTTTTT.

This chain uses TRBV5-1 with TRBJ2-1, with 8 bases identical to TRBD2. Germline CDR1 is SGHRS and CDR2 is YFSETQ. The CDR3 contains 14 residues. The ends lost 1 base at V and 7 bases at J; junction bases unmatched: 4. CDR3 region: CASSLREGWNEQFF. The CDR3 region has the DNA TGCGCCAGCAGCTTGCGGGAGGGCTGGAATGAGCAGTTCTTC. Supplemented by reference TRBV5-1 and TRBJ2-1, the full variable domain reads KAGVTQTPRYLIKTRGQQVTLSCSPISGHRSVSWYQQTPGQGLQFLFEYFSETQRNKGNFPGRFSGRQFSNSRSEMNVSTLELGDSALYLCASSLREGWNEQFFGPGTRLTVL.

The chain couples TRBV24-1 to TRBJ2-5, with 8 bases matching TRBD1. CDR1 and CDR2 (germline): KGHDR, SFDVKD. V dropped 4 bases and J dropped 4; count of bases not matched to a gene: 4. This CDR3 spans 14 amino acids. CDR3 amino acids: CATSESTGGETQYF. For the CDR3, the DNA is TGTGCCACCAGTGAATCAACAGGGGGAGAGACCCAGTACTTC.

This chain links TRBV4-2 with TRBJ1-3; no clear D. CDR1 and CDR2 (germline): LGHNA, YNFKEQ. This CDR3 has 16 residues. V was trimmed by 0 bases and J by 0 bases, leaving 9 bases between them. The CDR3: CASSQEETASGNTIYF. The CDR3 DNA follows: TGTGCCAGCAGCCAAGAGGAGACGGCCTCTGGAAACACCATATATTTT.